The 13 T cell receptor beta chains given below trace back to one sample, sequenced in a study of cytotoxic CD8 clonotypes in ibrutinib-treated CLL. The data were produced by immunoSEQ multiplex PCR, yet TCRdb's version contains in-frame clones alone and is incomplete. The sample shows about 140,000 clones, approximately 80% of them seen only once. The sequenced sample was PBMCs, obtained after 12 months of ibrutinib treatment. The receptor set was obtained from a human donor with chronic lymphocytic leukemia.

This sequence joins TRBV5-1 and TRBJ1-1; D unclear. CDR1 SGHRS and CDR2 YFSETQ come from the germline V gene. Trimming cost V 0 bases and J 10 bases, with 16 bases left between them. The length of the CDR3 is 14 residues. The CDR3 nucleotides are TGCGCCAGCAGCTTGGATTGGTTTGGAAAGGTAGCTTTCTTT. Encoded protein: CASSLDWFGKVAFF. Complete variable domain (other parts from reference TRBV5-1 and TRBJ1-1): KAGVTQTPRYLIKTRGQQVTLSCSPISGHRSVSWYQQTPGQGLQFLFEYFSETQRNKGNFPGRFSGRQFSNSRSEMNVSTLELGDSALYLCASSLDWFGKVAFFGQGTRLTVV.

The J gene is TRBJ1-1, the V gene TRBV5-1; D uncertain. This CDR3 spans 14 amino acids. V was clipped by 5 bases and J by 1 base, with 12 bases between them. Germline assignment: CDR1 SGHRS and CDR2 YFSETQ. The CDR3 sequence is CASRPLSGNTEAFF. The CDR3 DNA follows: TGCGCCAGCAGGCCACTATCCGGGAACACTGAAGCTTTCTTT.

The V gene is TRBV7-2, the J gene TRBJ2-5; D might be TRBD1 (6 bases). The CDR3 runs to 14 residues. Trimming pared 4 bases from V and 2 bases from J, leaving 11 bases between. Germline V gives CDR1 SGHTA, CDR2 FQGNSA. The CDR3 reads CASSSGQRQETQYF. CDR3 coding DNA: TGTGCCAGCAGCTCTGGACAGAGACAAGAGACCCAGTACTTC.

The V gene is TRBV19, the J gene TRBJ2-7; 11 nucleotides match TRBD1. V was clipped by 9 bases and J by 3 bases; unmatched bases: 4. Germline CDR1 is LNHDA and CDR2 is SQIVND (reference sequence). The CDR3 is 13 residues long. The CDR3: CASGTGGSYEQYF. CDR3 nucleotides: TGTGCCAGCGGGACAGGGGGGAGCTACGAGCAGTACTTC.

This clone appeared many times. V and J are TRBV6-1 and TRBJ1-4, with D perhaps TRBD1 (6 bases). V was pared by 6 bases and J by 8 bases, with 7 bases between. The CDR3 has 11 amino acids. CDR1 and CDR2 (germline): MNHNS, SASEGT. CDR3 bases: TGTGCCAGCAGAGGGGGGGAAAAACTGTTTTTT. Translated, it gives CASRGGEKLFF.

This clone was counted many times. The chain is built from TRBV21-1 and TRBJ2-5; the D call of TRBD2 is as the table states it, not checked on the DNA. TRBV21-1 is deemed a pseudogene. This CDR3 is built from 17 residues. CDR3 sequence: CASSKVGLAGGRETQYF. The CDR3 nucleotides read TGTGCCAGCAGCAAAGTTGGACTAGCGGGAGGGAGAGAGACCCAGTACTTC.

This clone was picked up a small number of times. The chain is built from TRBV7-2 and TRBJ1-5, with D tentatively TRBD1 (5 bases). The germline V and J ends were trimmed by 4 bases and 4 bases, with 8 bases remaining between them. Germline V gives CDR1 SGHTA, CDR2 FQGNSA. The CDR3 runs to 13 residues. The CDR3 reads CASSSRGNQPQHF. CDR3 nucleotide sequence: TGTGCCAGCAGCTCCCGGGGGAATCAGCCCCAGCATTTT.

This clone was seen only once. V usage is TRBV19 and J usage is TRBJ1-4; D possibly corresponds to TRBD1 (6 bases). Trimming stripped 10 bases from V and 4 bases from J, with 22 bases between. Germline CDR1 LNHDA, CDR2 SQIVND (reference sequence). The CDR3 runs to 16 residues. CDR3 protein: CATTSTSDRNNEKLFF. In nucleotides, the CDR3 is TGTGCCACGACCTCCACCTCGGACAGAAATAATGAAAAACTGTTTTTT.

The V and J genes are TRBV4-2 and TRBJ2-1, with TRBD1 as a possible D gene (5 bases). V lost 5 bases to trimming and J lost 5 bases, with 10 bases between them. Germline assignment: CDR1 LGHNA and CDR2 YNFKEQ. The CDR3 runs 13 residues. The CDR3: CASSLVTDNEQFF. The CDR3 DNA sequence: TGTGCCAGCAGCTTAGTGACAGACAATGAGCAGTTCTTC.

The rearrangement links TRBV7-3 to TRBJ1-1; 7 positions agree with TRBD1. Germline V gene lookup returns CDR1 SGHTA and CDR2 FQGTGA. The length of the CDR3 is 13 residues. V was pared by 5 bases and J by 5 bases, with 5 bases of the junction left unmatched. As DNA, the CDR3 is TGTGCCAGCAGCATCGACAGGGTAACTGAAGCTTTCTTT. This sequence encodes CASSIDRVTEAFF.

The chain joins TRBV2 to TRBJ2-1; D gene uncertain. Germline-derived CDR1 and CDR2 are SNHLY and FYNNEI. CDR3 length: 12 amino acids. Trimming removed 8 bases from V and 4 bases from J, with 9 bases in between. The CDR3 sequence is CASWLGYNEQFF. The CDR3 nucleotides read TGTGCCAGCTGGTTGGGATACAATGAGCAGTTCTTC.

The chain carries TRBV15 and TRBJ2-7, with D unresolved. The V end was cut by 5 bases, the J end by 0 bases, with 17 bases between. Germline V CDR1 and CDR2: LNHNV, YYDKDF (reference sequence). The CDR3 spans 16 residues. The CDR3 nucleotides are TGTGCCACCAGCCGTACGCAGGATCTCCTCTCCTACGAGCAGTACTTC. Its translation is CATSRTQDLLSYEQYF. The full variable domain, its missing parts supplied by reference TRBV15 and TRBJ2-7, is DAMVIQNPRYQVTQFGKPVTLSCSQTLNHNVMYWYQQKSSQAPKLLFHYYDKDFNNEADTPDNFQSRRPNTSFCFLDIRSPGLGDTAMYLCATSRTQDLLSYEQYFGPGTRLTVT.

This clone was seen more than once but under ten times. V gene TRBV5-4 combines with J gene TRBJ1-5, with D maybe TRBD1 (5 bases). The germline CDR1 and CDR2 sequences are SGHNT and YYREEE (reference sequence). The CDR3 runs 15 residues. The V gene lost 2 bases and the J gene lost 0 bases, with 9 bases spanning the gap. The CDR3 coding sequence is TGTGCCAGCAGCTTAACAGGAGATAGCAATCAGCCCCAGCATTTT. Translating it yields CASSLTGDSNQPQHF.